This T cell receptor (beta chain) emerged from a study of metastatic and nonmetastatic thyroid tumors. Turning to the study itself: Across blood and tumor or nodule tissue, repertoires from malignant and benign thyroid patients were compared with one another.

V dropped 9 bases and J dropped 4 bases, with 18 bases sitting between them. Germline V gene data show CDR1 as MNHEY and CDR2 as SVGEGT. The CDR3 loop spans 14 amino acids. This clone has more than one count but fewer than ten. Its antigen is unidentified. Whole-study results and caveats: In both blood and tumor samples, TCR beta diversity was reported significantly higher for malignant than benign nodules.

Not a single patient had been given any form of treatment at any point before undergoing thyroid surgery. How the authors handled the data: Using the CDR3 differences seen across clinicopathological groups, the authors built a distant-metastasis classifier for papillary thyroid cancer, which was meant to discriminate distant-metastatic patients. MiXCR was used by TCRdb to re-call the PCR reads. Here the V and J calls rest on TCRdb's processing, not on the authors' analysis. The sample shows around 17,000 clones, approximately 31% of them seen only once. This clonotype was obtained from a male donor with papillary thyroid cancer or a benign thyroid nodule (not recorded which). Some clones in this sample may be carry-over from other donors' samples. What was sequenced was tumor tissue. The chain is built from TRBV6-2 or TRBV6-3 and TRBJ1-2; TRBD1 might be the D (5 bases). CDR3 residues: CASSIVRGGYGYTF. CDR3 nucleotides: TGTGCCAGTAGTATCGTCCGGGGGGGCTATGGCTACACCTTC.